This T cell receptor (beta chain) was sequenced for a study of T cell responses to AZD1222 COVID-19 vaccine (dated by TCRdb to about 2021). Turning to the overall study: A total of approximately 240 trial participants underwent TCR sequencing, of whom some 210 received two doses of AZD1222 and around 26 received two doses of the MenACWY control vaccine. Trial participants were enrolled by age into subgroups of 18-55, 56-69 and 70-plus years, and roughly 150, 30 and 60 TCR-sequenced participants, respectively, were included in these subgroups.

V and J are trimmed by 4 bases and 10 bases, and the gene matches miss 5 bases of the junction. The CDR3 holds 14 amino acids from the cysteine to the phenylalanine. The only DNA kept is the CDR3, 42 bases in frame from the first base. CDR1 MNHEY and CDR2 SMNVEV were looked up in the germline V gene (reference sequence). The CDR3 regions of human TCRbeta chains were analyzed by immunosequencing. As for the authors' bioinformatics: Repertoire TCRs were matched against a reference library of SARS-CoV-2-specific TCRs generated with the MIRA antigen-specificity platform. Breadth was defined as the fraction of unique TCRs that were SARS-CoV-2-associated, and depth was defined as the fraction of total T cells that were SARS-CoV-2-associated. Each spike-specific TCR was assigned to its reactive spike region and to a CD4 or CD8 class using the MIRA data. Log10-transformed breadth and depth values were compared by one-way ANOVA with Sidak's multiple comparisons tests. Entries here come from immuneACCESS through TCRdb and include only in-frame sequences with V and J called. Some clones fail to appear in such tables; in the studies checked, an unresolved V gene covers under half of the shortfall, and the cause of the remainder is unknown. For V, J and clone size, that table is used; D and trimming come from the DNA. For this sample there are about 120,000 clones; 80% to 90% appear just once. The ten largest clonotypes hold roughly 4.3% of the sample.

The time point label, read with the paper, signifies: baseline before first vaccination. Per the publication, the treatment or condition label means: meningococcal conjugate vaccine given as trial control. Vaccinee samples came from UK trials COV001 and COV002, including a single-blind randomized controlled phase 2/3 trial of AZD1222 (ChAdOx1 nCoV-19) in healthy adults. Trial participant PBMC samples were collected at day 0 and day 28 after the second dose for TCRbeta chain sequencing. On the study overall, not on this receptor specifically: The 56-69-year group was small, and its depth increase did not reach significance, likely because of low power. Because no day 14 peak-response samples were available, repertoires were characterized only after the peak T cell response. CD4 TCRs associated with the vaccine covered the entire spike protein, and the dominant responses were in regions 160-218 and 743-854. Conclusions about previously exposed vaccinees are limited because only five to seven AZD1222 recipients were SARS-CoV-2 seropositive at baseline. Spike-specific TCR breadth and depth rose significantly after two AZD1222 doses compared with day 0 and with MenACWY recipients. Most participants were white British and females outnumbered males, and the authors suggested that clonal diversity may have been underestimated. Reportedly, almost half of the unique spike-specific TCRs recognized epitopes lying outside the regions that are mutated in the B.1.351 and B.1.1.7 variants.

Concerning this clone: There is no known antigen for this receptor. Per-nucleotide qualities are absent, and no much larger clonotype sits a single base away.

The TCR was taken from an adult in good health. The chain is made from TRBV27 and TRBJ2-1; 12 middle bases align to TRBD2. Material: peripheral blood, obtained on day 0 of MenACWY control vaccination. CDR3 protein: CASSWTSGAKEQFF. The sequence in DNA is TGTGCCAGCAGTTGGACTAGCGGGGCCAAAGAGCAGTTCTTC.